This T cell receptor (beta chain) was retrieved from a study of T cells in Graves' hyperthyroidism and ophthalmopathy. Study results and caveats: Researchers found most expanded thyroid clonotypes above 0.001 in blood as well. The model made its ophthalmopathy prediction, and onset followed a median approximately six months later.

What was amplified from RNA transcripts were TCR beta CDR3 regions. Researchers ran a first-round RT-PCR on the TCR CDR3 using the HTBI primer set. Each CDR3 protein is one row after TCRdb ran MiXCR on the multiplex PCR reads. The sample shows around 200,000 distinct CDR3 sequences, 15% to 20% of them seen only once. This clonotype was recorded at least ten times. The antigen is not known. Hyperthyroidism of Graves' type that showed no ophthalmopathy progression within 18 months was stable. The CDR3 has 14 residues. From germline, CDR1 is SNHLY and CDR2 FYNNEI. V lost 4 bases and J 5 bases, leaving 12 bases between the germline ends.

Sequencing was carried out using blood. The source of this sequence is a man aged 40-49 years with Graves' hyperthyroidism. V usage is TRBV2 and J usage is TRBJ1-5; D may be TRBD1 (5 bases). CDR3 in amino acids: CASSVRGVDQPQHF. The CDR3 coding sequence is TGTGCCAGCAGTGTAAGAGGGGTCGATCAGCCCCAGCATTTT. The full variable domain, in which reference TRBV2 and TRBJ1-5 provide the parts outside the CDR3, is EPEVTQTPSHQVTQMGQEVILRCVPISNHLYFYWYRQILGQKVEFLVSFYNNEISEKSEIFDDQFSVERPDGSNFTLKIRSTKLEDSAMYFCASSVRGVDQPQHFGDGTRLSIL.